Each of the 2 T cell receptor beta chains below was sequenced from the same sample in a study of T cell responses to AZD1222 COVID-19 vaccine. Clones were sequenced by immunoSEQ multiplex PCR, and TCRdb holds only the in-frame ones, with some missing. The top ten clones hold 2.9% of a sample with roughly 100,000 clones, approximately 90% of them seen once. Sequences were derived from peripheral blood, sampled on day 0 of AZD1222 vaccination. Receptors originate from an adult in good health.

The rearrangement uses TRBV9 and TRBJ2-2, with 7 bases matching TRBD2. V was clipped by 7 bases and J by 0 bases; unmatched bases: 12. Germline values: CDR1 SGDLS, CDR2 YYNGEE. The CDR3 spans 17 residues. In DNA form, the CDR3 reads TGTGCCAGCGGGCGAGGGCGGGAGCGCGCGAACACCGGGGAGCTGTTTTTT. Its protein is CASGRGRERANTGELFF.

The V and J genes are TRBV12-3 or TRBV12-4 and TRBJ2-2; D unclear. The CDR3 consists of 12 residues. Between the trimmed V and J ends, which lost 3 bases and 5 bases, there was a span of 4 bases. The CDR3 bases are TGTGCCAGCAGTTTTACGACCGGGGAGCTGTTTTTT. Protein sequence: CASSFTTGELFF.